What follows are 13 T cell receptor beta chains derived from one specimen sequenced in a study of shared clonotypes between healthy human individuals (TCRdb year 2020). Libraries were built with the immunoSEQ multiplex PCR assay. The table comes from immuneACCESS by way of TCRdb, which keeps in-frame sequences with V and J called. Part of the clones is missing from these tables; in studies checked, under half for an unresolved V gene and the rest for unknown reasons. The sample data list some 1,900,000 clones, and about 95% of these were observed just once. The ten biggest clones cover approximately 1% of the sample. CD8 naive samples consisted of CD45RO-negative cells that were positively selected for CCR7, yielding a CD45RA+CCR7+ population without TemRA cells. Sequenced material: naive CD8+ T cells sorted from blood. The sample's cell subset or site label, in plain terms: CD45RA+CCR7+. Every receptor here comes from a man younger than 35 in good health.

The chain has TRBV5-6 and TRBJ2-1, with D possibly matching TRBD2 (6 bases). Germline lookup yields CDR1 SGHDT and CDR2 YYEEEE. Trimming left V 1 base short and J 2 bases short, with 10 bases between. There are 15 residues in the CDR3. The CDR3 DNA reads as TGTGCCAGCAGCTTGTTTCCTAGCGCCTACAATGAGCAGTTCTTC. Translated: CASSLFPSAYNEQFF.

Comments on this clone: This sample also contains other DNA sequences that code for the same CDR3. J is TRBJ2-7 and V is TRBV4-1, with 10 bases aligning to TRBD1. The CDR3 consists of 14 residues. J was trimmed by 2 bases and V by 4 bases; bases with no gene match: 2. Germline CDR1 MGHRA, CDR2 YSYEKL. The CDR3 loop is CASSPDRGPYEQYF. DNA of the CDR3: TGCGCCAGCAGCCCAGACAGGGGGCCCTACGAGCAGTACTTC.

This clone was recorded once. V is TRBV5-1 and J is TRBJ2-1; D might be TRBD1 (5 bases). Trimming took 2 bases from V and 6 from J, leaving 18 bases between them. Germline assignment: CDR1 SGHRS and CDR2 YFSETQ. The CDR3 is 16 residues long. CDR3 protein: CASSFSQGGYGNEQFF. The CDR3, as DNA: TGCGCCAGCAGCTTCAGTCAGGGCGGCTACGGCAATGAGCAGTTCTTC.

The chain combines TRBV29-1 with TRBJ2-1, with 9 nucleotides matching TRBD1. Per the germline V gene, CDR1 is SQVTM and CDR2 is ANQGSEA. The CDR3 contains 14 residues. V was clipped by 3 bases and J by 4 bases; unmatched bases: 4. This CDR3 is CSVEAGQGYNEQFF. CDR3 in DNA: TGCAGCGTTGAGGCTGGACAGGGGTACAATGAGCAGTTCTTC.

The CDR3 DNA reads TGTGCCAGCAGCTTAGTAGCGGGAGTTAGTAAGTACAATGAGCAGTTCTTC. Its translation: CASSLVAGVSKYNEQFF. V is TRBV7-8 and J is TRBJ2-1, with 9 bases identical to TRBD2. The length of the CDR3 is 17 residues. J was trimmed by 4 bases and V by 1 base; bases with no gene match: 8. Germline assignment: CDR1 SGHVS and CDR2 FQNEAQ.

The rearrangement links TRBV7-2 to TRBJ2-1; D call uncertain. Trimming cost V 5 bases and J 10 bases, with 15 bases left between them. Germline V CDR1 and CDR2: SGHTA, FQGNSA. CDR3 size: 13 residues. The CDR3 DNA reads TGTGCCAGCAGCCTCCAGGTAGAGATAGAGCAGTTCTTC. Amino acids: CASSLQVEIEQFF.

The chain carries TRBV27 and TRBJ2-7; a possible D gene is TRBD1 (5 bases). The CDR3 length is 12 residues. The V and J ends lost 7 bases and 6 bases respectively, with 13 bases between them. Germline loops: CDR1 MNHEY, CDR2 SMNVEV (reference sequence). The CDR3 nucleotides are TGTGCCAGCACAGGACAAACGCGCGAGCAGTACTTC. Protein sequence: CASTGQTREQYF.

As to this clone: A read error may produce the germline difference seen at one junction end. V is TRBV9 and J is TRBJ2-7; weak D call: TRBD2 (6 bases). Looked up from germline, CDR1 is SGDLS and CDR2 is YYNGEE. The CDR3 covers 14 residues. The chain's CDR3 is CASSVGGDSYEQHF. DNA of the CDR3: TGTGCCAGCAGCGTAGGGGGGGACTCCTACGAGCAGCACTTC.

This clone has more than one count but fewer than ten. This chain joins TRBV7-8 and TRBJ2-3; 9 nucleotides align to TRBD2. This CDR3 is 16 amino acids long. The junction had 6 bases not matched to a gene; V was cut back by 2 bases and J by 3 bases. The germline V gene has CDR1 SGHVS and CDR2 FQNEAQ. This chain's CDR3 is CASSLRTSDPTDTQYF. The CDR3 nucleotides are TGTGCCAGCAGCTTACGGACTAGCGATCCGACAGATACGCAGTATTTT. The entire variable domain, with the rest obtained from reference TRBV7-8 and TRBJ2-3, is as follows: GAGVSQSPRYKVAKRGQDVALRCDPISGHVSLFWYQQALGQGPEFLTYFQNEAQLDKSGLPSDRFFAERPEGSVSTLKIQRTQQEDSAVYLCASSLRTSDPTDTQYFGPGTRLTVL.

This chain links TRBV10-3 with TRBJ2-2, with a weak D call TRBD2 (6 bases). The CDR3 covers 15 residues. The V gene's germline CDR1 is ENHRY and CDR2 SYGVKD. The CDR3 bases are TGTGCAACTAGAGACCCGGGCGCGGGAACCGGGGAGCTGTTTTTT. Amino acids: CATRDPGAGTGELFF.

This clone was seen a handful of times. V and J are TRBV6-6 and TRBJ2-2; D may be TRBD2 (5 bases). Germline-derived CDR1 and CDR2 are MNHNY and SVGAGI (reference sequence). Trimming removed 3 bases from V and 3 bases from J, with 8 bases in between. The CDR3 covers 14 residues. CDR3 sequence reads: CASSYTGYTGELFF. CDR3 coding DNA: TGTGCCAGCAGTTATACGGGATACACCGGGGAGCTGTTTTTT.

V usage is TRBV28 and J usage is TRBJ1-6, with unresolved D. This CDR3 spans 11 amino acids. Germline loops: CDR1 MDHEN, CDR2 SYDVKM. The V end lost 1 base, the J end lost 9 bases, and 1 base lay between the germline ends. The CDR3 sequence: CASSLSSPLHF. The CDR3 DNA follows: TGTGCCAGCAGTTTATCTTCACCCCTCCACTTT. Full variable domain (outside the CDR3, taken from reference TRBV28 and TRBJ1-6): DVKVTQSSRYLVKRTGEKVFLECVQDMDHENMFWYRQDPGLGLRLIYFSYDVKMKEKGDIPEGYSVSREKKERFSLILESASTNQTSMYLCASSLSSPLHFGNGTRLTVT.

J is TRBJ2-7 and V is TRBV5-4; D might be TRBD1 (6 bases). This CDR3 is 14 amino acids long. V was pared by 2 bases and J by 0 bases, with 9 bases between. Germline CDR1 reads SGHNT; CDR2 reads YYREEE (reference sequence). This chain's CDR3 is CASSFQGSSYEQYF. Written as DNA, the CDR3 is TGTGCCAGCAGCTTCCAGGGGAGCTCCTACGAGCAGTACTTC.